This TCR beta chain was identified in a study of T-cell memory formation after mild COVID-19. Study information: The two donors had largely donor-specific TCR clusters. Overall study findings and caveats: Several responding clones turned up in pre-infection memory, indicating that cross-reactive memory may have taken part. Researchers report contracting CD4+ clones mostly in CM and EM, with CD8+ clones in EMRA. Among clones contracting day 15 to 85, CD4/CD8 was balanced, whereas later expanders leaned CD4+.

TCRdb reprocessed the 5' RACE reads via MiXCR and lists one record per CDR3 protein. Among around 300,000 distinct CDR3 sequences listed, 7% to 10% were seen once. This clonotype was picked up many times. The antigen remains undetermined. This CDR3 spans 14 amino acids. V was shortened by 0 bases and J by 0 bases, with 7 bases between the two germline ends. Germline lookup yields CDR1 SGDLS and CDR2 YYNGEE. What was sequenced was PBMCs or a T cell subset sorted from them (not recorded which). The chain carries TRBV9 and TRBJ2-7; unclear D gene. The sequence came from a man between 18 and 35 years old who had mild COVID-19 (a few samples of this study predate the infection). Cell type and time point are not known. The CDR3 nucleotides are TGTGCCAGCAGCGTAGGATCCCACTCCTACGAGCAGTACTTC. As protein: CASSVGSHSYEQYF. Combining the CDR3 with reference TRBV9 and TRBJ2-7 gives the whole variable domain DSGVTQTPKHLITATGQRVTLRCSPRSGDLSVYWYQQSLDQGLQFLIQYYNGEERAKGNILERFSAQQFPDLHSELNLSSLELGDSALYFCASSVGSHSYEQYFGPGTRLTVT.